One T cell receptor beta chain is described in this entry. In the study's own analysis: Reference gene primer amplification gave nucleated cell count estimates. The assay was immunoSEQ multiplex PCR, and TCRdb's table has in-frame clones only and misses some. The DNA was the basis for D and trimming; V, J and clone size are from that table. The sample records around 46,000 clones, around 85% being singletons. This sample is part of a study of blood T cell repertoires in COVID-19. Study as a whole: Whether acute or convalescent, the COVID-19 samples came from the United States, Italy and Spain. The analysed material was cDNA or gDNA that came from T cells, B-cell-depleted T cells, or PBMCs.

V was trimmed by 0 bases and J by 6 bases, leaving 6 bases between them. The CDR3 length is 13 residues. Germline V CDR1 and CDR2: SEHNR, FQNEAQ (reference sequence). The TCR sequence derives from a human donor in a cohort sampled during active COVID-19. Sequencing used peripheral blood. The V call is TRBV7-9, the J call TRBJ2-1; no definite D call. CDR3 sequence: CASSLAHGNEQFF. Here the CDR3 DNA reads TGTGCCAGCAGCTTAGCGCACGGCAATGAGCAGTTCTTC.